The 14 T cell receptor beta chains below were found in one sample sequenced in a study of a mutant IDH1 vaccine in newly diagnosed glioma. Time point meaning: week 35, safety follow-up. The content of each vaccine dose was 300 ug of mutant IDH1 20-mer peptide, and topical imiquimod accompanied it. No antigen has been assigned to these receptors. Libraries were prepared by immunoSEQ multiplex PCR; TCRdb keeps only in-frame clonotypes and omits some of them. The sample lists tens of thousands of clones, about 85% occurring once. Sequenced here: PBMCs, sampled from a glioma patient whose treatment included an IDH1 peptide vaccine. These receptors all come from a woman under 30 with glioma.

This clone was seen only a few times. The chain couples TRBV7-9 to TRBJ2-1; TRBD2 matches at 8 bases. The V gene's germline CDR1 is SEHNR and CDR2 FQNEAQ (reference sequence). The CDR3 runs to 18 residues. V was clipped by 0 bases and J by 1 base; unmatched bases: 8. The CDR3 sequence: CASSLALLRGDSYNEQFF. The DNA for the CDR3 is TGTGCCAGCAGCTTAGCGCTATTGCGGGGGGATTCCTACAATGAGCAGTTCTTC.

V and J are TRBV7-2 and TRBJ1-5, with D possibly TRBD1 on 5 matching bases. Germline CDR1 is SGHTA and CDR2 is FQGNSA. The CDR3 is 13 amino acids. V lost 0 bases to trimming and J lost 5 bases, with 5 bases between them. The CDR3 coding sequence is TGTGCCAGCAGCTTAGCGGGGGATCAGCCCCAGCATTTT. Its protein is CASSLAGDQPQHF.

This clone was seen a single time. The chain joins TRBV7-8 to TRBJ2-2; TRBD2 matches at 14 bases. CDR1 and CDR2 (germline): SGHVS, FQNEAQ. The CDR3 has 20 residues. V trimming: 4 bases; J trimming: 5 bases; junction bases outside the gene matches: 15. CDR3 coding DNA: TGTGCCAGCAGCTCCACCCGGGACAGGGGACTAGCGGGAGTTACCGGGGAGCTGTTTTTT. Amino acids: CASSSTRDRGLAGVTGELFF.

The rearrangement links TRBV29-1 to TRBJ1-3; D not certain. V shed 4 bases and J shed 1 base, with 5 bases lying between them. The CDR3 is made up of 12 amino acids. CDR1 SQVTM and CDR2 ANQGSEA come from the germline V gene. Written as DNA, the CDR3 is TGCAGCGTTGTGGTTTCTGGAAACACCATATATTTT. This gives the protein CSVVVSGNTIYF. The whole variable domain, filled in from reference TRBV29-1 and TRBJ1-3, reads SAVISQKPSRDICQRGTSLTIQCQVDSQVTMMFWYRQQPGQSLTLIATANQGSEATYESGFVIDKFPISRPNLTFSTLTVSNMSPEDSSIYLCSVVVSGNTIYFGEGSWLTVV.

The gene calls are TRBV27 and TRBJ1-2, with TRBD1 matching 9 bases. With 5 bases clipped from V and 4 bases from J, the junction kept 5 bases outside the gene matches. The CDR3 is made up of 14 amino acids. Germline V gene sequence: CDR1 MNHEY, CDR2 SMNVEV (reference sequence). The CDR3: CASSMGQGIYGYTF. As DNA, the CDR3 is TGTGCCAGCAGTATGGGACAGGGAATCTATGGCTACACCTTC.

The chain couples TRBV2 to TRBJ1-2; TRBD1 matches 9 bases. The CDR3 runs 13 residues. The germline CDR1 and CDR2 sequences are SNHLY and FYNNEI. After removal of 6 bases from V and 6 bases from J, the junction contained 5 bases not matched to a gene. The CDR3 loop is CASSATGGNGYTF. CDR3 DNA: TGTGCCAGCAGCGCTACAGGGGGCAATGGCTACACCTTC.

The rearrangement links TRBV6-5 to TRBJ1-6, with a tentative D call TRBD1 (5 bases). V lost 5 bases to trimming and J lost 10 bases, with 15 bases between them. There are 14 residues in the CDR3. Germline V gene data show CDR1 as MNHEY and CDR2 as SVGAGI. The chain's CDR3 is CASSQRGRASPLHF. CDR3 sequence (DNA): TGTGCCAGCAGTCAACGGGGACGGGCCTCACCCCTCCACTTT.

The chain links TRBV5-1 to TRBJ2-1; tentatively, D is TRBD1 or TRBD2 (5 bases each). Looked up from germline, CDR1 is SGHRS and CDR2 is YFSETQ. V shed 3 bases and J shed 1 base, with 11 bases lying between them. The CDR3 is 15 amino acids. Here the CDR3 reads CASSSGTLSYNEQFF. The CDR3 DNA sequence: TGCGCCAGCAGCTCCGGGACCCTTTCCTACAATGAGCAGTTCTTC.

The gene calls are TRBV5-6 and TRBJ1-5; 10 nucleotides line up with TRBD1. The CDR3 is 15 residues long. In germline, CDR1 is SGHDT, CDR2 YYEEEE. Unmatched junction bases numbered 3, after V lost 4 bases and J lost 2 bases. The CDR3 here is CASSPGTGGNQPQHF. CDR3 DNA sequence: TGTGCCAGCAGCCCCGGGACAGGGGGCAATCAGCCCCAGCATTTT.

The V gene is TRBV7-2, the J gene TRBJ1-5; D not certain. The CDR3 consists of 19 residues. Trimming took off 2 bases at V and 0 bases at J, with 20 bases between the two ends. CDR1 is SGHTA, CDR2 FQGNSA, per germline. In nucleotides, the CDR3 is TGTGCCAGCAGCTTAAAAGGTGGTTGGAGACTAGCTAGCAATCAGCCCCAGCATTTT. It yields the protein CASSLKGGWRLASNQPQHF.

The CDR3 here is CASSVFPADTQYF. Here the CDR3 DNA reads TGTGCCAGCAGCGTATTCCCCGCAGATACGCAGTATTTT. V usage is TRBV9 and J usage is TRBJ2-3; D is undetermined. The V end lost 1 base, the J end lost 4 bases, and 7 bases lay between the germline ends. CDR1 and CDR2 from the germline V gene are SGDLS and YYNGEE. The CDR3 extends over 13 amino acids.

The chain employs TRBV14 and TRBJ1-2; D might be TRBD1 (6 bases). V lost 2 bases and J 4 bases, leaving 11 bases between the germline ends. This CDR3 contains 14 residues. Germline loops: CDR1 SGHDN, CDR2 FVKESK. CDR3: CASSQIPGAYGYTF. In nucleotides, the CDR3 is TGTGCCAGCAGCCAAATCCCGGGGGCCTATGGCTACACCTTC.

This sequence joins TRBV4-2 and TRBJ1-6; the D gene is possibly TRBD1 (5 bases). The V gene lost 3 bases and the J gene lost 10 bases, with 13 bases spanning the gap. CDR1 LGHNA and CDR2 YNFKEQ come from the germline V gene. This CDR3 has 14 residues. This chain's CDR3 is CASSQGGDWSPLHF. The CDR3 region has the DNA TGTGCCAGCAGCCAGGGGGGGGATTGGTCACCCCTCCACTTT.

The rearrangement uses TRBV14 and TRBJ1-2; D is ambiguous. Trimming cost V 7 bases and J 0 bases, with 9 bases left between them. The CDR3 covers 13 residues. Germline loops: CDR1 SGHDN, CDR2 FVKESK. CDR3 region: CASTPTTNYGYTF. The CDR3 DNA is TGTGCCAGCACCCCGACGACTAACTATGGCTACACCTTC.